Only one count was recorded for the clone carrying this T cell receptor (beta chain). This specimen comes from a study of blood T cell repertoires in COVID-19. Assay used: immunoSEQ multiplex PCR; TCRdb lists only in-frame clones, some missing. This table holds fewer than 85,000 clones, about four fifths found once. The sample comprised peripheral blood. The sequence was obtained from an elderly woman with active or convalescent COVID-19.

CDR3 region: CASSPIAGGLQETQYF. Here the CDR3 DNA reads TGTGCCAGCTCACCCATTGCGGGGGGTTTACAAGAGACCCAGTACTTC. The chain recombines TRBV18 with TRBJ2-5, with 8 nucleotides matching TRBD2. V dropped 3 bases and J dropped 2; count of bases not matched to a gene: 8. Germline CDR1 is KGHSH and CDR2 is LQKENI. This CDR3 spans 16 amino acids.